The entry that follows covers one T cell receptor beta chain sequence. Its antigen is currently not known. No quality values exist for individual bases; no much larger clone is one base distant. The data derive from a study of identical twins (dated by TCRdb to 2016 to 2017). Background for the entire study: TCR alpha and beta repertoires from monozygotic twins, unrelated adults of various ages and cord blood were deep-sequenced to test whether fetal clonotypes persist. Replicate twin experiments were performed at different times using different library preparation protocols to rule out contamination.

Paper-wide results and their limitations: In monozygotic twins, out-of-frame TCR alpha sharing was systematically underestimated by recombination models, although the models agreed with sharing between unrelated individuals. A weaker excess of twin sharing was found in beta out-of-frame sequences because the signal-to-noise ratio was lowered by fewer shared sequences. Zero-insertion analyses could be partly confounded by invariant T cells such as MAIT and iNKT, although diverse VJ usage argued against such confounding for most clonotypes. Fewer insertions were carried by abundant cord blood beta clonotypes, a similar but weaker trend appeared in young adult naive repertoires, and no such trend appeared in memory repertoires. Compared with coincidental sharing between unrelated individuals, out-of-frame TCR alpha sequences shared between twins showed an excess of sequences with low generation probability. Because the same donors could not be followed over many years, conclusions were based on cross-sectional statistical analysis.

Every donor was a healthy Caucasian. Library creation used 5' RACE. These reads were obtained on an Illumina HiSeq 2000. A universal primer binding site was introduced by template switching, and a unique molecular identifier was present in the final cDNA, enabling accurate counting of TCR cDNA molecules. Specific primers in the conserved constant-segment region were used to synthesize first-strand cDNA for the TCR alpha and beta chains. To control for contamination, each cDNA library was double barcoded with a SMART-Mk sample barcode plus Illumina barcodes. TruSeq adapter sequences along with Illumina sample barcodes were introduced in two successive PCR steps. The TCR alpha and beta cDNA libraries were sequenced on the Illumina HiSeq platform using custom primers. In the source study's methods: MiGEC was used to process raw reads and extract unique molecular identifiers, and MiXCR was used to find CDR3 positions. Recombination models were inferred per individual with the repgenHMM and IGoR tools using an EM algorithm. The analysis of shared clonotypes was done with the tcR package in R, with sharing normalized by the product of cloneset sizes. To study raw recombination without the effects of thymic and clonal selection, out-of-frame nonproductive sequences were analyzed. Through fastp at Q25 and MiXCR, TCRdb rebuilt clones from the public reads, retaining in-frame beta chains. CDR3 protein sequences are deduplicated, and each keeps its most common genes and DNA. The V and J calls follow TCRdb's processing rather than the paper's. The sample table shows some 1,600,000 distinct CDR3 sequences, and under 35% are seen once. Approximately 0.25% of the sample lies in the top ten.

Sequenced: cord blood. This TCR came from a newborn girl in good health.

The DNA is TGTGCCAGCAGCCCCCATAAGGCCCCTACCTACAATGAGCAGTTCTTC. This gives the protein CASSPHKAPTYNEQFF. The chain links TRBV9 with TRBJ2-1, with no D gene named confidently. V lost 4 bases and J lost 2 bases; the stretch between them is 16 bases long. From the germline V gene, CDR1 is SGDLS and CDR2 is YYNGEE. Spanning cysteine to phenylalanine, the CDR3 consists of 16 amino acids. The read is trimmed to its CDR3 DNA, 48 bases read in frame from base 1.